One and the same sample provided the 17 T cell receptor beta chains below, sequenced in a study of shared clonotypes between healthy human individuals. Produced via immunoSEQ multiplex PCR; TCRdb's table is partial and in-frame only. Found here are 1 million to 1.3 million clones, about 84% of them singletons; the top ten hold roughly 0.55%. Sequencing used memory CD4+ T cells from PBMCs. Sample subset: CD45RA-negative fraction. These receptors were taken from a young man in good health. Some clones in this sample may be carry-over from other donors' samples.

The gene calls are TRBV7-8 and TRBJ1-5; D not resolved. This CDR3 has 14 amino acids. Germline V gene lookup returns CDR1 SGHVS and CDR2 FQNEAQ. Trimming cost V 3 bases and J 4 bases, with 10 bases left between them. CDR3 DNA: TGTGCCAGCAGCTTGATGGAGAAAAATCAGCCCCAGCATTTT. This codes for CASSLMEKNQPQHF.

The chain joins TRBV10-1 to TRBJ2-3, with 10 bases identical to TRBD2. This CDR3 has 13 amino acids. The junction had 5 bases not matched to a gene; V was cut back by 8 bases and J by 6 bases. CDR1 WNHNN and CDR2 SYGVQD come from the germline V gene (reference sequence). CDR3 bases: TGCGCCAGCCTAGCGGGAGCTCGGGATACGCAGTATTTT. The encoded protein is CASLAGARDTQYF.

The V call is TRBV5-8, the J call TRBJ2-5; D is uncertain. Between the trimmed V and J ends, which lost 2 bases and 5 bases, there was a span of 10 bases. The V gene's germline CDR1 is SGHTS and CDR2 YDEGEE. The CDR3 consists of 13 residues. CDR3 nucleotides: TGTGCCAGCAGCTTAGCACCGGTGGAGACCCAGTACTTC. Translating gives CASSLAPVETQYF.

This clone was seen a handful of times. This chain joins TRBV9 and TRBJ2-2; 10 bases align to TRBD2. The length of the CDR3 is 16 residues. Germline CDR1 and CDR2: SGDLS and YYNGEE. The J segment lost 6 bases and the V segment lost 0 bases, leaving 5 bases of the junction unmatched. As DNA, the CDR3 is TGTGCCAGCAGCGTAGTGGGGACTAGCGTATCCGGGGAGCTGTTTTTT. Amino acids: CASSVVGTSVSGELFF.

This clone was observed at least ten times. This chain joins TRBV5-4 and TRBJ1-3, with D perhaps TRBD1 (5 bases). The CDR3 consists of 15 residues. The V gene lost 3 bases and the J gene lost 7 bases, with 17 bases spanning the gap. Per the germline V gene, CDR1 is SGHNT and CDR2 is YYREEE (reference sequence). The CDR3 is CASSYQGNSVNTIYF. The DNA of the CDR3 is TGTGCCAGCAGCTACCAGGGAAATTCGGTTAACACCATATATTTT.

For this clone: A much more abundant neighbour one base away suggests this may be a read error. The rearrangement links TRBV27 to TRBJ2-7, with D tentatively TRBD1 (6 bases). CDR3 size: 14 residues. Between the trimmed V and J ends, which lost 7 bases and 6 bases, there was a span of 19 bases. CDR1 is MNHEY, CDR2 SMNVEV, per germline (reference sequence). The CDR3 sequence: CASNTKGDGCEQYF. The DNA of the CDR3 is TGTGCCAGCAACACTAAGGGGGACGGGTGCGAGCAGTACTTC.

V usage is TRBV5-1 and J usage is TRBJ2-3; perhaps D is TRBD1 or TRBD2 (6 bases each). V gave up 0 bases and J gave up 5 bases, with 13 bases separating them. This CDR3 has 15 residues. Germline assignment: CDR1 SGHRS and CDR2 YFSETQ. CDR3 loop: CASSLGQGRGDTQYF. The CDR3 DNA reads TGCGCCAGCAGCTTGGGGCAGGGGCGGGGAGATACGCAGTATTTT.

Regarding this clone: Other DNA sequences in the sample encode the same CDR3. In DNA form, the CDR3 reads TGTGCCAGCTCACCGGGAACAGGGGGAGATCAGCCCCAGCATTTT. Amino acids: CASSPGTGGDQPQHF. V and J are TRBV18 and TRBJ1-5, with 8 bases that match TRBD1. The germline CDR1 and CDR2 sequences are KGHSH and LQKENI. The length of the CDR3 is 15 residues. The trim removed 3 bases at V and 5 bases at J, leaving 6 bases unmatched.

V and J are TRBV6-6 and TRBJ2-7; TRBD1 matches at 7 bases. This CDR3 spans 15 amino acids. V was pared by 2 bases and J by 1 base, with 5 bases of the junction left unmatched. From germline, CDR1 is MNHNY and CDR2 SVGAGI (reference sequence). The CDR3 spells CASSYGQGVSYEQYF. CDR3 nucleotide sequence: TGTGCCAGCAGTTACGGGCAGGGGGTTTCCTACGAGCAGTACTTC.

The rearrangement uses TRBV5-1 and TRBJ1-2; D not certain. This CDR3 spans 13 amino acids. V lost 3 bases and J 7 bases, leaving 13 bases between the germline ends. The V gene's germline CDR1 is SGHRS and CDR2 YFSETQ. The chain's CDR3 is CASSWGFAGGYTF. The CDR3 DNA reads TGCGCCAGCAGCTGGGGATTTGCGGGTGGCTACACCTTC.

Note on this clone: Since a far larger clone is one base different, this is likely a read error. The genes are TRBV30 and TRBJ1-2; no clear D gene. Germline loops: CDR1 GTSNPN, CDR2 SVGIG (reference sequence). V was cut by 0 bases and J by 5 bases, with 7 bases left in between. The CDR3 sequence is 12 residues long. The CDR3 DNA follows: TGTGCCTGGAGTGTCAACACATATGGCTACACCTTC. Its translation: CAWSVNTYGYTF. The full variable domain, completed using reference TRBV30 and TRBJ1-2, is SQTIHQWPATLVQPVGSPLSLECTVEGTSNPNLYWYRQAAGRGLQLLFYSVGIGQISSEVPQNLSASRPQDRQFILSSKKLLLSDSGFYLCAWSVNTYGYTFGSGTRLTVV.

This chain joins TRBV14 and TRBJ2-2; unclear D gene. The germline V gene has CDR1 SGHDN and CDR2 FVKESK. Trimming shortened V by 2 bases and J by 10 bases, and 14 bases separated the two germline ends. The CDR3 loop spans 14 amino acids. CDR3 in DNA: TGTGCCAGCAGCCAATCCCCCCGACATTTGGAGCTGTTTTTT. Its translation: CASSQSPRHLELFF.

This CDR3 reads CASSSDSGYEQYF. The CDR3, as DNA: TGTGCCAGCAGCTCGGACTCGGGCTACGAGCAGTACTTC. The rearrangement uses TRBV11-2 and TRBJ2-7, with D possibly being TRBD2 (5 bases). CDR1 is SGHAT and CDR2 is FQNNGV in the germline V gene. This CDR3 has 13 amino acids. V lost 4 bases to trimming and J lost 3 bases, with 10 bases between them.

A remark on this clone: The same CDR3 can be traced to other DNA sequences in this sample. J is TRBJ1-2 and V is TRBV20-1, with D unclear. CDR1 and CDR2 from the germline V gene are DFQATT and SNEGSKA (reference sequence). CDR3 length: 11 residues. This CDR3 reads CSVGQNYGYTF. The CDR3 DNA reads TGCAGCGTCGGGCAGAACTATGGCTACACCTTC.

The chain links TRBV11-1 to TRBJ1-2; 10 nucleotides align to TRBD1. The CDR3 has 16 amino acids. Germline CDR1 and CDR2: SGHAT and FQDESV (reference sequence). The V and J ends lost 2 bases and 6 bases, in that order; junction bases with no gene match: 9. DNA for the CDR3: TGTGCCAGCAGCTTATCCTCGACAGGGGGCCGACATGGCTACACCTTC. Translating it yields CASSLSSTGGRHGYTF.

The V gene is TRBV29-1, the J gene TRBJ1-4, with 9 bases identical to TRBD1. CDR1 and CDR2 from the germline V gene are SQVTM and ANQGSEA. The CDR3 is made up of 12 amino acids. With 7 bases clipped from V and 3 bases from J, the junction kept 0 bases outside the gene matches. Here the CDR3 DNA reads TGCAGCGGACAGGGGGCTAATGAAAAACTGTTTTTT. Protein sequence: CSGQGANEKLFF.

The rearrangement links TRBV28 to TRBJ2-1; D gene ambiguous. Germline assignment: CDR1 MDHEN and CDR2 SYDVKM. V shed 10 bases and J shed 2 bases, with 6 bases lying between them. This CDR3 contains 11 residues. In DNA form, the CDR3 reads TGTGCCACCGGTACCTACAATGAGCAGTTCTTC. Its protein is CATGTYNEQFF.